These 6 T cell receptor beta chains were all obtained from the same sample, sequenced in a study of blood T cell repertoires in COVID-19. Produced via immunoSEQ multiplex PCR; TCRdb's table is partial and in-frame only. The table lists about 270,000 clones, about 90% of them singletons. The material sequenced was PBMCs or T cells enriched from blood (not recorded which). Receptor source: a woman in her twenties or thirties with acute COVID-19.

The chain recombines TRBV28 with TRBJ1-3; TRBD1 agrees at 8 bases. V shed 5 bases, J shed 3 bases, and the junction held 6 bases outside the gene matches. Germline CDR1 is MDHEN and CDR2 is SYDVKM. CDR3 length: 15 residues. The CDR3 loop reads CASSLPGQDGNTIYF. In nucleotides, the CDR3 is TGTGCCAGCAGTCTCCCGGGACAGGATGGAAACACCATATATTTT.

The chain employs TRBV19 and TRBJ2-7; 8 bases fit TRBD1. Losses at the gene ends were 3 bases for V and 2 bases for J; bases not matched to a gene: 6. The CDR3 is 15 amino acids. Germline assignment: CDR1 LNHDA and CDR2 SQIVND (reference sequence). CDR3 in amino acids: CASSIPGGEPYEQYF. Here the CDR3 DNA reads TGTGCCAGTAGTATTCCAGGGGGCGAACCCTACGAGCAGTACTTC. The full variable domain, its missing parts supplied by reference TRBV19 and TRBJ2-7, is DGGITQSPKYLFRKEGQNVTLSCEQNLNHDAMYWYRQDPGQGLRLIYYSQIVNDFQKGDIAEGYSVSREKKESFPLTVTSAQKNPTAFYLCASSIPGGEPYEQYFGPGTRLTVT.

The chain carries TRBV5-1 and TRBJ2-3; 11 bases are shared with TRBD2. The CDR3 covers 14 residues. Germline V gene lookup returns CDR1 SGHRS and CDR2 YFSETQ. V lost 3 bases and J lost 5; bases outside the gene matches: 2. DNA for the CDR3: TGCGCCAGCAGCTCCGGACTAGCGGGAGATACGCAGTATTTT. Its protein is CASSSGLAGDTQYF.

This rearrangement joins TRBV6-2 or TRBV6-3 to TRBJ2-1, with 10 bases aligning to TRBD2. Germline CDR1 and CDR2: MNHEY and SVGEGT. V shed 3 bases and J 1 base; nucleotides not matched to a gene: 9. This CDR3 region has 18 residues. The CDR3 loop is CASSYPSGRAFSYNEQFF. The CDR3, as DNA: TGTGCCAGCAGTTATCCCAGCGGGAGGGCCTTTTCCTACAATGAGCAGTTCTTC.

This chain connects TRBV5-1 to TRBJ2-1, with 11 positions matching TRBD1. The CDR3 is 15 amino acids. The ends lost 0 bases at V and 5 bases at J; junction bases unmatched: 1. Germline V gives CDR1 SGHRS, CDR2 YFSETQ. The CDR3 here is CASSLEGQGDNEQFF. The CDR3 region has the DNA TGCGCCAGCAGCTTGGAGGGACAGGGGGACAATGAGCAGTTCTTC.

The chain couples TRBV18 to TRBJ2-1; 7 bases are shared with TRBD2. The CDR3 contains 16 residues. After removal of 2 bases from V and 7 bases from J, the junction contained 11 bases not matched to a gene. CDR1 KGHSH and CDR2 LQKENI come from the germline V gene. The CDR3 DNA reads as TGTGCCAGCTCACCATTCGTACGGGGGGAATCGAATGAGCAGTTCTTC. Its protein is CASSPFVRGESNEQFF.